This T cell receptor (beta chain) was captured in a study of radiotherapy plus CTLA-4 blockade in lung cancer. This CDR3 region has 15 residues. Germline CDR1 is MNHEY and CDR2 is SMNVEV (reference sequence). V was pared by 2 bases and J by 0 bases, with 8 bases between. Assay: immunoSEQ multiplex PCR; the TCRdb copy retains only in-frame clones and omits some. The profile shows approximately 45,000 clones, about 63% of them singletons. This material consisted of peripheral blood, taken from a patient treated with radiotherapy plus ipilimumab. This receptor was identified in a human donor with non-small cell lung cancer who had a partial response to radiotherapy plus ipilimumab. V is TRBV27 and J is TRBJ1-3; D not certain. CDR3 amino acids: CASSLRSNSGNTIYF. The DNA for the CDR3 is TGTGCCAGCAGTTTACGGTCGAACTCTGGAAACACCATATATTTT.